Presented here are 6 T cell receptor beta chains from one specimen sequenced in a study of response to subunit inactivated influenza vaccine. TCRdb called the RT-PCR reads again in MiXCR, with one record for every CDR3 protein. The sample includes 200,000 to 250,000 distinct CDR3 sequences, less than 15% seen only once; the top ten take roughly 7.7%. Sequencing used non-naive T cells sorted from PBMCs, obtained approximately 15 days before vaccination. The receptors shown here come from a man aged 50 to 60 who received an inactivated influenza vaccine.

With respect to this clonotype: This may be a read error, as it is one base from a much larger clone. The V and J genes are TRBV14 and TRBJ2-5; a possible D gene is TRBD2 (5 bases). Trimming took off 4 bases at V and 7 bases at J, with 13 bases between the two ends. This CDR3 is 13 amino acids long. Germline V gives CDR1 SGHDN, CDR2 FVKESK. The CDR3 DNA is TGTGCCAGCAGCCGAGGGAAGGTCGTGACCCAGTACTTC. Encoded protein: CASSRGKVVTQYF.

The chain has TRBV11-2 and TRBJ2-3, with 9 positions matching TRBD2. This CDR3 is 18 amino acids long. V shed 2 bases, J shed 9 bases, and the junction held 18 bases outside the gene matches. CDR1 is SGHAT and CDR2 is FQNNGV in the germline V gene. The DNA for the CDR3 is TGTGCCAGCAGCTTACCCACCATACTAGCGGGCGCCCCAGCCACGCAGTATTTT. This sequence encodes CASSLPTILAGAPATQYF.

Only a few counts were recorded for this clonotype. The V and J genes are TRBV29-1 and TRBJ2-5, with 9 bases lining up with TRBD2. Germline-derived CDR1 and CDR2 are SQVTM and ANQGSEA. The CDR3 contains 13 residues. Losses at the gene ends were 3 bases for V and 5 bases for J; bases not matched to a gene: 4. The CDR3 coding sequence is TGCAGCGTTGATGCGGGAGGGTTCGAGACCCAGTACTTC. It translates to CSVDAGGFETQYF.

This clonotype was picked up many times. The V call is TRBV10-3, the J call TRBJ2-4, with 10 bases aligning to TRBD2. Trimming removed 3 bases from V and 8 bases from J; junction bases left unmatched: 7. Per germline, CDR1 ENHRY and CDR2 SYGVKD. This CDR3 is 15 amino acids long. CDR3 residues: CAISDRASGSDIQYF. DNA of the CDR3: TGTGCCATCAGTGATAGGGCTAGCGGGAGTGACATTCAGTACTTC.

V and J are TRBV24-1 and TRBJ2-1; 7 positions agree with TRBD2. CDR3 length: 19 residues. Germline CDR1 is KGHDR and CDR2 is SFDVKD. Trimming at V came to 3 bases and at J to 5 bases, leaving 18 bases not matched to a gene. The DNA of the CDR3 is TGTGCCACCAGTGATGCGGGGGTGGGGGGTTTTAGGGTTAACAATGAGCAGTTCTTC. Translated, it gives CATSDAGVGGFRVNNEQFF.

CDR3 coding DNA: TGCAGTGGGCTCGAGGCCCACTACAATGAGCAGTTCTTC. Protein product: CSGLEAHYNEQFF. This sequence joins TRBV20-1 and TRBJ2-1; no reliable D call. Germline V gene sequence: CDR1 DFQATT, CDR2 SNEGSKA (reference sequence). V lost 7 bases and J 3 bases, leaving 13 bases between the germline ends. The CDR3 totals 13 residues.